This T cell receptor (beta chain) stems from a study of cytomegalovirus exposure and HLA in healthy donors. Donors showed nominal health when sampled, although they likely had unrecorded immune exposures. Study conclusions and caveats: TCR beta chain V- and J-gene trimming was linked, in a later analysis, to a missense variant in DCLRE1C. TCR beta chains numbering more than 150 were designated cytomegalovirus-associated. A later analysis found most CMV-associated TCR beta chains apparently HLA-restricted.

A multiplex PCR was run with 60 Vbeta primers and 13 Jbeta primers. Data came from immunoSEQ multiplex PCR; TCRdb stores just in-frame clones and leaves some out. The sample holds some 150,000 clones, 82% seen once. On this clone: Its antigen is not known.

The CDR3 runs 15 residues. V lost 2 bases to trimming and J lost 8 bases; unmatched junction nucleotides: 4. Germline CDR1 and CDR2: WSHSY and SAAADI. The receptor was isolated from a male donor in good health and CMV-seronegative. What was sequenced was PBMCs. The V gene is TRBV10-2, the J gene TRBJ1-4; 11 bases are shared with TRBD1. The CDR3 DNA is TGCGCCAGCAGTGAGGGGGGACAGGGGGGCGAAAAACTGTTTTTT. It is translated as CASSEGGQGGEKLFF.